These 10 T cell receptor beta chains share one sample of origin, sequenced in a study of shared clonotypes between healthy human individuals (dated by TCRdb to 2018 to 2021). For the CD8 naive samples, CD45RO-negative cells were positively selected for CCR7, yielding a CD45RA+CCR7+ population from which TemRA cells were excluded. The protocol used for the library was the immunoSEQ multiplex PCR assay. Drawn from immuneACCESS, this table holds only the in-frame rearrangements with V and J called that TCRdb kept. Clones are partly lost; checked studies trace under half to an unresolved V gene and leave the rest unexplained. The sample table records about 2 million clones; approximately 95% of these occur just once. The biggest ten clones account for less than 1.5% of the sample. The sequenced sample consisted of naive CD8+ T cells sorted from blood. The intended sense of this specimen's cell subset or site label: CD45RA+CCR7+. Source of these receptors: a man younger than 35 in good health.

V usage is TRBV7-9 and J usage is TRBJ2-7; 10 bases are shared with TRBD1. V gave up 5 bases and J gave up 5 bases; unmatched junction bases: 9. Germline-derived CDR1 and CDR2 are SEHNR and FQNEAQ (reference sequence). The CDR3 is made up of 15 amino acids. The DNA of the CDR3 is TGTGCCAGCAGCCCCGGGACAGGGGTATTGGACGAGCAGTACTTC. It specifies CASSPGTGVLDEQYF.

The chain has TRBV7-9 and TRBJ1-2; D is unresolved. CDR3 length: 14 residues. The ends were cut back, 1 base at V and 5 bases at J, with 11 bases in the middle. Germline assignment: CDR1 SEHNR and CDR2 FQNEAQ (reference sequence). CDR3 sequence: CASSLGALRYGYTF. CDR3 nucleotides: TGTGCCAGCAGCTTAGGGGCCCTCAGATATGGCTACACCTTC.

The V gene is TRBV9, the J gene TRBJ2-2; 8 bases are shared with TRBD2. The CDR3 consists of 16 residues. V lost 6 bases and J lost 4; bases outside the gene matches: 11. The germline gives CDR1 SGDLS, CDR2 YYNGEE. DNA for the CDR3: TGTGCCAGCACCCCACGGGTAGCGGGACTCACCGGGGAGCTGTTTTTT. Encoded protein: CASTPRVAGLTGELFF.

This clone was seen just once. This chain connects TRBV28 to TRBJ1-2, with D possibly being TRBD1 (5 bases). V lost 1 base and J lost 0, with 6 bases in between. Germline CDR1 and CDR2: MDHEN and SYDVKM. CDR3 length: 14 residues. CDR3 amino acids: CASSLSRANYGYTF. For the CDR3, the DNA is TGTGCCAGCAGTTTATCCAGGGCTAACTATGGCTACACCTTC.

The chain couples TRBV7-9 to TRBJ2-1; D call uncertain. V lost 1 base and J lost 0, with 7 bases in between. Germline CDR1 is SEHNR and CDR2 is FQNEAQ (reference sequence). The CDR3 is 15 amino acids. The CDR3: CASSLVTPSYNEQFF. The CDR3 DNA is TGTGCCAGCAGCTTAGTCACCCCCTCCTACAATGAGCAGTTCTTC.

The chain's CDR3 is CASTNVEVGNQPQHF. In DNA form, the CDR3 reads TGTGCCAGCACCAACGTCGAGGTCGGTAATCAGCCCCAGCATTTT. The chain carries TRBV28 and TRBJ1-5, with D hard to call. The CDR3 consists of 15 residues. V was clipped by 7 bases and J by 4 bases, with 17 bases between them. CDR1 and CDR2 (germline): MDHEN, SYDVKM.

The chain recombines TRBV30 with TRBJ1-4; 8 nucleotides agree with TRBD1. V lost 4 bases, J lost 4 bases, and 8 bases stayed unmatched. This CDR3 has 15 amino acids. Germline CDR1 GTSNPN, CDR2 SVGIG (reference sequence). CDR3 residues: CAWTAGTGLNEKLFF. The CDR3 nucleotides read TGTGCCTGGACCGCGGGGACAGGACTTAATGAAAAACTGTTTTTT.

The rearrangement links TRBV25-1 to TRBJ2-7; 7 positions match TRBD1. V lost 3 bases to trimming and J lost 3 bases; unmatched junction nucleotides: 14. In germline, CDR1 is MGHDK, CDR2 SYGVNS. The CDR3 is 17 amino acids. DNA for the CDR3: TGTGCCAGCAGTGATAACCGGTGGACAGGTGAGATCTACGAGCAGTACTTC. It is translated as CASSDNRWTGEIYEQYF.

This sequence joins TRBV11-2 and TRBJ2-3, with D tentatively TRBD2 (6 bases). There are 15 residues in the CDR3. Germline CDR1 SGHAT, CDR2 FQNNGV. The germline V and J ends were trimmed by 5 bases and 4 bases, with 16 bases remaining between them. The CDR3 coding sequence is TGTGCCAGCAGCCACCTCCCGGGAGAGGCAGATACGCAGTATTTT. It encodes CASSHLPGEADTQYF.

The chain is built from TRBV28 and TRBJ2-5, with D unclear. The CDR3 runs to 15 residues. V gave up 6 bases and J gave up 5 bases, with 19 bases separating them. Germline V gene sequence: CDR1 MDHEN, CDR2 SYDVKM. For the CDR3, the DNA is TGTGCCAGCAGCCCTCGAACCCCCATTGGGGAGACCCAGTACTTC. Protein sequence: CASSPRTPIGETQYF.